This T cell receptor beta chain was found in a study of T-cell reconstitution after alpha-beta-depleted transplantation in children. Preparing the TCRbeta library involved the use of unique molecular identifiers. TCRdb ran MiXCR on the PCR reads and lists one entry per CDR3 protein. The repertoire has about 540,000 distinct CDR3 sequences, around 19% of them found once; the top ten carry approximately 3%. This clonotype turned up a few times. There are 16 residues in the CDR3. With V trimmed by 6 bases and J by 4 bases, 6 bases remained unmatched. CDR1 MGHRA and CDR2 YSYEKL come from the germline V gene.

The sequence derives from a human donor who donated a stem cell graft to a child with acute lymphoblastic leukemia. V gene TRBV4-1 combines with J gene TRBJ1-4, with 12 bases matching TRBD1. Material: PBMCs from the stem cell graft donor, obtained from the stem cell graft. CDR3: CASSMGQGANNEKLFF. The CDR3 DNA sequence: TGCGCCAGCAGTATGGGACAGGGGGCAAATAATGAAAAACTGTTTTTT.